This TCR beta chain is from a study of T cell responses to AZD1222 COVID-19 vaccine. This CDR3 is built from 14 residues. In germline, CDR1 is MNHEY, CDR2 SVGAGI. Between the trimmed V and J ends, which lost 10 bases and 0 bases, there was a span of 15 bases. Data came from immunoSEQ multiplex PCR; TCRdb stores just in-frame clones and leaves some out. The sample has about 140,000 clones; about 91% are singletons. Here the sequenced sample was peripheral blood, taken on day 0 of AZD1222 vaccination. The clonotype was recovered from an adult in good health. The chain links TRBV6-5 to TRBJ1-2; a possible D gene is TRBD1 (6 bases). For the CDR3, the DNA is TGTGCCACTACTAAACAGGGAGCTAACTATGGCTACACCTTC. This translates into CATTKQGANYGYTF.